This entry describes one T cell receptor (beta chain). Antigen unknown. The data are from a study of vaccination effects on CD4 cells after COVID-19. It was after approximately 11 days of culture that CD4+ T cells were isolated. Participants were vaccinated with two doses of either the BNT162b2 or mRNA-1273 vaccine. Vaccinated recipients, who were negative for nucleocapsid antibodies, had no history of SARS-CoV-2 infection. The assay was immunoSEQ multiplex PCR, and TCRdb's table has in-frame clones only and misses some. The sample contains about 39,000 clones, about 63% of which appear only once. The V end lost 4 bases, the J end lost 3 bases, and 10 bases lay between the germline ends. Germline assignment: CDR1 SGHRS and CDR2 YFSETQ. The CDR3 is 13 residues long.

This material consisted of CD4+ T cells from PBMCs cultured without peptide, taken after COVID-19 vaccination. V usage is TRBV5-1 and J usage is TRBJ2-5; D unclear. The origin of this receptor is a human donor who received a COVID-19 vaccine. DNA of the CDR3: TGCGCCAGCAGCGAGACCGGAGAAGAGACCCAGTACTTC. This translates into CASSETGEETQYF.